Sequencing of this TCR beta chain was carried out in a study of T-cell reconstitution after alpha-beta-depleted transplantation in children. Preparing the TCRbeta library involved the use of unique molecular identifiers. TCRdb reprocessed the PCR reads via MiXCR and lists one record per CDR3 protein. The data show a few hundred thousand distinct CDR3 sequences, around 12% seen once. Trimming removed 3 bases from V and 8 bases from J, with 17 bases in between. The V gene's germline CDR1 is SQVTM and CDR2 ANQGSEA. This CDR3 has 14 residues. The rearrangement links TRBV29-1 to TRBJ2-1, with D perhaps TRBD2 (6 bases). This TCR was sampled from a human donor who donated a stem cell graft to a child with combined immunodeficiency. The sample here was PBMCs from the stem cell graft donor, taken from the stem cell graft. The DNA of the CDR3 is TGCAGCGTTGAGGGGGAGGACACTCGGTATGAGCAGTTCTTC. This codes for CSVEGEDTRYEQFF.